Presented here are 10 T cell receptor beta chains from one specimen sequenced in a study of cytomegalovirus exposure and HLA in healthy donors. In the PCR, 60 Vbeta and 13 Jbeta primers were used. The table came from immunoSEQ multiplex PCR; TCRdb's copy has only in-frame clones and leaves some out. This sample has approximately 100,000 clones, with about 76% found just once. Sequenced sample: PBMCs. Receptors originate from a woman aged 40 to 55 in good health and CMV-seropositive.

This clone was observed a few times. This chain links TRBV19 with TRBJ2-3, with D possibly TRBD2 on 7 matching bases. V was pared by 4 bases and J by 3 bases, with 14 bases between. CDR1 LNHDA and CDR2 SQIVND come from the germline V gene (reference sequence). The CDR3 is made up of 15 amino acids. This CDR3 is CASSSWRGRTDTQYF. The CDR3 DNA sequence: TGTGCCAGTAGTAGTTGGCGGGGGCGGACAGATACGCAGTATTTT. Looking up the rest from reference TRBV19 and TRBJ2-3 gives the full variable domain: DGGITQSPKYLFRKEGQNVTLSCEQNLNHDAMYWYRQDPGQGLRLIYYSQIVNDFQKGDIAEGYSVSREKKESFPLTVTSAQKNPTAFYLCASSSWRGRTDTQYFGPGTRLTVL.

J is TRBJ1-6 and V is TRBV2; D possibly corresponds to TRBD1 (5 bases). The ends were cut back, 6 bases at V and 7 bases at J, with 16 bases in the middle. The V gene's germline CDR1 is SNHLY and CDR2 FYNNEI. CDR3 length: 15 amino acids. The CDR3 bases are TGTGCCAGCAGGCCCGAATCTCGGGGGAATTCACCCCTCCACTTT. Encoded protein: CASRPESRGNSPLHF.

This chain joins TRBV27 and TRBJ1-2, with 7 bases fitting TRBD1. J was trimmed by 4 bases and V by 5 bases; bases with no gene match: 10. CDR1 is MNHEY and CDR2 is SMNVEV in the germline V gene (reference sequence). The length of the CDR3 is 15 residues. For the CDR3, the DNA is TGTGCCAGCAGTAATAGACAGGGTACGTTCTATGGCTACACCTTC. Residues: CASSNRQGTFYGYTF.

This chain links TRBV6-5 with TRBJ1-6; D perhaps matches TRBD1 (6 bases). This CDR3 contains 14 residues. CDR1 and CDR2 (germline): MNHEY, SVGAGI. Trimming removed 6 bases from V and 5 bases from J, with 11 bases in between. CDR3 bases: TGTGCCAGCAGATGGACAGCCGATAATTCACCCCTCCACTTT. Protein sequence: CASRWTADNSPLHF.

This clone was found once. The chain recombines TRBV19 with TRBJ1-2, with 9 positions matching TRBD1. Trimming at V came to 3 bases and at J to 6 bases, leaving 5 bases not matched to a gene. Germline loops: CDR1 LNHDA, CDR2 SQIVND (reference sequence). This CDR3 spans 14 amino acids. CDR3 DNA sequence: TGTGCCAGTAGTATCCAGGACAGGGGCCATGGCTACACCTTC. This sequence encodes CASSIQDRGHGYTF.

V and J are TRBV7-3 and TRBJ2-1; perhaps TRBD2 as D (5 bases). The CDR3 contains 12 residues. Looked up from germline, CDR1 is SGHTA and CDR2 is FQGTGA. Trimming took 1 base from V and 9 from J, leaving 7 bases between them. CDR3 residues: CASSLSGREQFF. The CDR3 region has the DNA TGTGCCAGCAGCTTAAGCGGGCGTGAGCAGTTCTTC.

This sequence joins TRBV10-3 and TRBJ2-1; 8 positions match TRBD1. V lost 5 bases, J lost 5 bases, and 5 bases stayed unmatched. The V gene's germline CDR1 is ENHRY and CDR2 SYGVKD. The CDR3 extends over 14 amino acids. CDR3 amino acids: CAISPQGANNEQFF. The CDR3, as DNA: TGTGCCATCAGTCCGCAGGGGGCGAACAATGAGCAGTTCTTC.

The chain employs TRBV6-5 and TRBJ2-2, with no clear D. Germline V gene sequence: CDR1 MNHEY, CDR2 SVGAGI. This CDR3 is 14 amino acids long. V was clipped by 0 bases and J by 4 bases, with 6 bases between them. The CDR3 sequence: CASSYSYSTGELFF. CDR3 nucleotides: TGTGCCAGCAGTTACTCCTATAGCACCGGGGAGCTGTTTTTT.

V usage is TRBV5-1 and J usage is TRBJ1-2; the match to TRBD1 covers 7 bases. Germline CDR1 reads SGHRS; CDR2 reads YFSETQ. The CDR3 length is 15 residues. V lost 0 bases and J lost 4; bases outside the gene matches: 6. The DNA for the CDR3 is TGCGCCAGCAGCTTGGATGCAGGGGGAGGCTATGGCTACACCTTC. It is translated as CASSLDAGGGYGYTF.

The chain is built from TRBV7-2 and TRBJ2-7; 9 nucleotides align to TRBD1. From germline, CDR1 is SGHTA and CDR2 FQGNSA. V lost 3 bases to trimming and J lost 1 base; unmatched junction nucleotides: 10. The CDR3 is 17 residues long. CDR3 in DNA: TGTGCCAGCAGCTTCGGGACAGGGATGGGTTGGTCCTACGAGCAGTACTTC. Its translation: CASSFGTGMGWSYEQYF. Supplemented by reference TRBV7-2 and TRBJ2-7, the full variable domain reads GAGVSQSPSNKVTEKGKDVELRCDPISGHTALYWYRQSLGQGLEFLIYFQGNSAPDKSGLPSDRFSAERTGGSVSTLTIQRTQQEDSAVYLCASSFGTGMGWSYEQYFGPGTRLTVT.